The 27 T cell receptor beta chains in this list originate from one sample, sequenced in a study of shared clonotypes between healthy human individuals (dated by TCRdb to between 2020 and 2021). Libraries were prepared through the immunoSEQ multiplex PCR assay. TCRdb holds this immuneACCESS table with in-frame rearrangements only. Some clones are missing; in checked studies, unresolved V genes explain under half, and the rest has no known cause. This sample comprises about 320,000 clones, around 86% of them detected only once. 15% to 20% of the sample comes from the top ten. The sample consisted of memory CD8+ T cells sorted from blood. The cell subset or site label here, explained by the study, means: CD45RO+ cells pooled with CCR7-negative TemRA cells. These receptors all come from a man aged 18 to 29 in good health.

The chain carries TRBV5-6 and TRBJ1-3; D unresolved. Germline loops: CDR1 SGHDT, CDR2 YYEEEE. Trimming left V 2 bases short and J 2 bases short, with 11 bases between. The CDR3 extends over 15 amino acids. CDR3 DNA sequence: TGTGCCAGCAGCTTAGACGTTGCTCCTGGAAACACCATATATTTT. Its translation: CASSLDVAPGNTIYF.

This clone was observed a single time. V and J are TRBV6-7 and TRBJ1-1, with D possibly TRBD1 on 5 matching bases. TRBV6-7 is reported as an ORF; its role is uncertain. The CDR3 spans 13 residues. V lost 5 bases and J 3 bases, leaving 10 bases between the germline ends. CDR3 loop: CASSLGEDTEAFF. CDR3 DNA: TGTGCCAGCAGTCTAGGGGAGGACACTGAAGCTTTCTTT.

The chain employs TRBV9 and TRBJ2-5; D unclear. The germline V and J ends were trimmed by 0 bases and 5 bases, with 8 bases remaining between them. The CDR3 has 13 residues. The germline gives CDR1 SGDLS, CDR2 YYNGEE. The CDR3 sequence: CASSVGNAETQYF. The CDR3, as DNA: TGTGCCAGCAGCGTAGGAAATGCGGAGACCCAGTACTTC.

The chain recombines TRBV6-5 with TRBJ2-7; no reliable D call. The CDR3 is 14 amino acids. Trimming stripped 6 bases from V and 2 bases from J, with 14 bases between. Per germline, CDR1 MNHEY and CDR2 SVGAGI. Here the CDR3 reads CASSSFPAAYEQYF. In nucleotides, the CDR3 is TGTGCCAGCAGCTCCTTCCCGGCGGCCTACGAGCAGTACTTC.

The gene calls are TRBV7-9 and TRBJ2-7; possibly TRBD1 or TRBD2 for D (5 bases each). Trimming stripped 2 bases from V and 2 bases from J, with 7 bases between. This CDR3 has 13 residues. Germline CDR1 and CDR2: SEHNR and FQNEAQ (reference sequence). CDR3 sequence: CASSLQGAYEQYF. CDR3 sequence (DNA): TGTGCCAGCAGCTTACAGGGAGCCTACGAGCAGTACTTC.

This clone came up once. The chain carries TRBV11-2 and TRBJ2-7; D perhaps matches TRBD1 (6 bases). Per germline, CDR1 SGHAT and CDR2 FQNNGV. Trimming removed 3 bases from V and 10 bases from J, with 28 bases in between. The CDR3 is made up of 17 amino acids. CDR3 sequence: CASSFSPWQGMPNDQYF. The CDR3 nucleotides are TGTGCCAGCAGCTTCTCCCCATGGCAGGGGATGCCGAATGATCAGTACTTC.

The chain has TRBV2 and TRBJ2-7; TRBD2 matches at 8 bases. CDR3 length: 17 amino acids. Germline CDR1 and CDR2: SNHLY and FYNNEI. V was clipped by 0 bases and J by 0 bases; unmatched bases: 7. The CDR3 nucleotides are TGTGCCAGCAGTGAAGCCGCTGACACTAGCGGCTCCTACGAGCAGTACTTC. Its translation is CASSEAADTSGSYEQYF.

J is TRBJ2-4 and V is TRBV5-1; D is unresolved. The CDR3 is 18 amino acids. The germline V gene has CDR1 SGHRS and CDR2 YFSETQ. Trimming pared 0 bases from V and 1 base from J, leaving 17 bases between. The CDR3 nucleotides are TGCGCCAGCAGCTTGGCACAGACCCCGTGGTTGGCCAAAAACATTCAGTACTTC. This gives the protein CASSLAQTPWLAKNIQYF.

The CDR3 sequence: CASSTTGWLREKLFF. The CDR3 region has the DNA TGTGCCAGTAGCACTACAGGGTGGTTGCGTGAAAAACTGTTTTTT. The V gene is TRBV19, the J gene TRBJ1-4, with a possible D match to TRBD1 (6 bases). The CDR3 has 15 amino acids. The V end lost 6 bases, the J end lost 7 bases, and 18 bases lay between the germline ends. CDR1 and CDR2 from the germline V gene are LNHDA and SQIVND (reference sequence).

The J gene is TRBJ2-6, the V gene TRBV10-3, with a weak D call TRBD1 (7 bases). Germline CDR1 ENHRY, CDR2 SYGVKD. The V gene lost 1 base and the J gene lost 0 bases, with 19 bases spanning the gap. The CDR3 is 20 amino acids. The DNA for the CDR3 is TGTGCCATCAGTGAGTGGCGGGACAGAGAGACTAGCTCTGGGGCCAACGTCCTGACTTTC. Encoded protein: CAISEWRDRETSSGANVLTF.

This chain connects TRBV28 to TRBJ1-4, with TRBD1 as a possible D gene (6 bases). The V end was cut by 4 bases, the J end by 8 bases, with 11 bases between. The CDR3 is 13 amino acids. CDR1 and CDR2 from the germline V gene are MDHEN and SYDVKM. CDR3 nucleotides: TGTGCCAGCAGTTATCGGACAGTCGAAAAACTGTTTTTT. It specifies CASSYRTVEKLFF.

CDR3 nucleotides: TGCGCCAGCAGCTTGGATGGGGGACGTAGATCACCCCTCCACTTT. Translating it yields CASSLDGGRRSPLHF. The chain is built from TRBV5-1 and TRBJ1-6, with D maybe TRBD1 (5 bases). In germline, CDR1 is SGHRS, CDR2 YFSETQ. The V end lost 0 bases, the J end lost 10 bases, and 14 bases lay between the germline ends. This CDR3 has 15 residues.

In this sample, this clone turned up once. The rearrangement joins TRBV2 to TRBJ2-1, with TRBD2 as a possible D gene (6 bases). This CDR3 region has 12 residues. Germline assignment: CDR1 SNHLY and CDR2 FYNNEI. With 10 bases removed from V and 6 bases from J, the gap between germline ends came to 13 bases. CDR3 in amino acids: CAIGGGPNEQFF. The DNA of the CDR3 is TGTGCCATAGGCGGAGGGCCCAATGAGCAGTTCTTC.

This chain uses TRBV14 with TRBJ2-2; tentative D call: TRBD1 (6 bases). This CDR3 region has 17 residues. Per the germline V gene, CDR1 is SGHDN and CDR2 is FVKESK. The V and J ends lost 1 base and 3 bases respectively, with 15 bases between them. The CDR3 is CASSQVWTDHYTGELFF. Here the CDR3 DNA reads TGTGCCAGCAGCCAAGTTTGGACAGATCACTACACCGGGGAGCTGTTTTTT.

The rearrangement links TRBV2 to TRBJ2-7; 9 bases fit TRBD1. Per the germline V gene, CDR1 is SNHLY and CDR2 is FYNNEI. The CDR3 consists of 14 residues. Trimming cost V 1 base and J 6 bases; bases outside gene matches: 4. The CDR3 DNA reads TGTGCCAGCAGTGAAGGGACAGGGGTCATCGAGCAGTACTTC. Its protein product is CASSEGTGVIEQYF.

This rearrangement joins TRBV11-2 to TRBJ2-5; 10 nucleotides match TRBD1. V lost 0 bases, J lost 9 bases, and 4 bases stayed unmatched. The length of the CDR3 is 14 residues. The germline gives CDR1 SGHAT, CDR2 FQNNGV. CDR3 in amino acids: CASSLETGGVPQYF. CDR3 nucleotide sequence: TGTGCCAGCAGCTTAGAGACAGGGGGCGTGCCCCAGTACTTC.

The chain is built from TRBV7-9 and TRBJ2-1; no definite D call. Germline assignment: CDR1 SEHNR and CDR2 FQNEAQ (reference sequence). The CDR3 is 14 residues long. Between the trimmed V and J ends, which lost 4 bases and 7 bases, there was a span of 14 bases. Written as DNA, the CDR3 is TGTGCCAGCAGCTCCGAGAGGTCAAATAATGAGCAGTTCTTC. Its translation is CASSSERSNNEQFF. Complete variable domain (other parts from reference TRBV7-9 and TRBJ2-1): DTGVSQNPRHKITKRGQNVTFRCDPISEHNRLYWYRQTLGQGPEFLTYFQNEAQLEKSRLLSDRFSAERPKGSFSTLEIQRTEQGDSAMYLCASSSERSNNEQFFGPGTRLTVL.

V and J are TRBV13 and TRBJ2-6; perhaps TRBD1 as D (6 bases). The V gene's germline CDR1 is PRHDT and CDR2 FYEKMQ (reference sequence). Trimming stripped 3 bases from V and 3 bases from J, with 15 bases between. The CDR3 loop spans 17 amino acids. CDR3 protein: CASSLGALRVGANVLTF. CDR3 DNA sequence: TGTGCCAGCAGCTTGGGGGCCCTCCGGGTTGGGGCCAACGTCCTGACTTTC.

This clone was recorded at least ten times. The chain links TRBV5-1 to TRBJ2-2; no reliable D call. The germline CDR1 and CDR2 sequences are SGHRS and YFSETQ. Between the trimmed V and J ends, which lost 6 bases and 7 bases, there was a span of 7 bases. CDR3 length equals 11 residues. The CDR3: CASILGGELFF. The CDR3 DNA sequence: TGCGCCAGCATTCTCGGCGGGGAGCTGTTTTTT.

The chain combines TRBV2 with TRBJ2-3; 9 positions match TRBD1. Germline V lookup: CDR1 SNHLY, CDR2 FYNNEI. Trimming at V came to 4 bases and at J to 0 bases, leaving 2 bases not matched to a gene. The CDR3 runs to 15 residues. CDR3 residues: CASSGDRESTDTQYF. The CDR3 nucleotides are TGTGCCAGCAGTGGGGACAGGGAAAGCACAGATACGCAGTATTTT.

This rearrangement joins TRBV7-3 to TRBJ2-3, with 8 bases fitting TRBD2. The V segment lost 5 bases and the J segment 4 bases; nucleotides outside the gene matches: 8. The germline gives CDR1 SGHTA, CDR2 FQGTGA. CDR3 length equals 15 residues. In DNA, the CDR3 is TGTGCCAGCAGCCCGACCGGGGGGGCTTCAGATACGCAGTATTTT. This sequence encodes CASSPTGGASDTQYF.

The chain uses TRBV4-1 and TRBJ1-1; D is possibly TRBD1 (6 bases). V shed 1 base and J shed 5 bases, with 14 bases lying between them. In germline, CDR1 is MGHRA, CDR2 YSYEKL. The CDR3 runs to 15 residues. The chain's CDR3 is CASSQAPTGRTEAFF. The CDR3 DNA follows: TGCGCCAGCAGCCAAGCCCCAACAGGGAGGACTGAAGCTTTCTTT.

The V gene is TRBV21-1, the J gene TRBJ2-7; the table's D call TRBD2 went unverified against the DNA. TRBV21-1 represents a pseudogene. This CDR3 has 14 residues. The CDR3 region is CASSTCGSSYEQYF. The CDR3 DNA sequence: TGTGCCAGCAGCACTTGCGGGAGCTCCTACGAGCAGTACTTC.

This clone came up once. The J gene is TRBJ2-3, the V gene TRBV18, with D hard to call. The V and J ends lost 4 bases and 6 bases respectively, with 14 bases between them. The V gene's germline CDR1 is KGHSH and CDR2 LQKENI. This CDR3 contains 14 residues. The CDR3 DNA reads TGTGCCAGCTCACTCCGCACGGAAAGTGATACGCAGTATTTT. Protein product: CASSLRTESDTQYF.

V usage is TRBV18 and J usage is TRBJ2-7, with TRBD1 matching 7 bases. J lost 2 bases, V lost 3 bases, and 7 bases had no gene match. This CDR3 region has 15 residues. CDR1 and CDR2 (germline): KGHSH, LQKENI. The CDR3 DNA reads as TGTGCCAGCTCACCGGAACAGGGGCCGGCCTACGAGCAGTACTTC. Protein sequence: CASSPEQGPAYEQYF.

In DNA, the CDR3 is TGCAGCGTTGAATTGGGACAGGGTACCTACGAGCAGTACTTC. It translates to CSVELGQGTYEQYF. V usage is TRBV29-1 and J usage is TRBJ2-7, with TRBD1 identical over 9 bases. Losses at the gene ends were 2 bases for V and 2 bases for J; bases not matched to a gene: 4. The CDR3 is made up of 14 amino acids. Looked up from germline, CDR1 is SQVTM and CDR2 is ANQGSEA.

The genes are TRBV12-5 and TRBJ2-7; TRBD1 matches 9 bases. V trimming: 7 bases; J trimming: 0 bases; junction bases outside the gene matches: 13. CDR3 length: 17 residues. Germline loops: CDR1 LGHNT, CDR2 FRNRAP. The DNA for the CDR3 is TGTGCTAGTGCCCCCTCCCTGGGACAGGGTGGCTCCTACGAGCAGTACTTC. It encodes CASAPSLGQGGSYEQYF.